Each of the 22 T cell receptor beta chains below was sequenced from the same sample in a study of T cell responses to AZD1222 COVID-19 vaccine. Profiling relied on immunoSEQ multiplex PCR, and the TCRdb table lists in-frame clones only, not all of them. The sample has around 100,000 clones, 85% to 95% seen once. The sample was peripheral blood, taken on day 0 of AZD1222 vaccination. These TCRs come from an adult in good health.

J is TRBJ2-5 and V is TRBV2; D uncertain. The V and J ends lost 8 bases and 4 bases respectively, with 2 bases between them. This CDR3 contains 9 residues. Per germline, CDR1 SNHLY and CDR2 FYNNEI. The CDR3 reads CASGETQYF. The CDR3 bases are TGTGCCAGCGGAGAGACCCAGTACTTC.

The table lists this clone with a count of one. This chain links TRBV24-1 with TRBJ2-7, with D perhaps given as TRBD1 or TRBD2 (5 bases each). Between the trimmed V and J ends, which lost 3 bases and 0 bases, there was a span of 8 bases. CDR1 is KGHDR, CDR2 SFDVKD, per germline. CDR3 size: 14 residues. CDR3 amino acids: CATSDRDGSYEQYF. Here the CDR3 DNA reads TGTGCCACCAGTGATCGGGACGGCTCCTACGAGCAGTACTTC.

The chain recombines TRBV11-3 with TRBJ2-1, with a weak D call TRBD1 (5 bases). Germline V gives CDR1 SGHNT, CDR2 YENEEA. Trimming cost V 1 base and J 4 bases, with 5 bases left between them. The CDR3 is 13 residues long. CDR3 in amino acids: CASSLGQYNEQFF. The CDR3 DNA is TGTGCCAGCAGCTTAGGACAGTACAATGAGCAGTTCTTC.

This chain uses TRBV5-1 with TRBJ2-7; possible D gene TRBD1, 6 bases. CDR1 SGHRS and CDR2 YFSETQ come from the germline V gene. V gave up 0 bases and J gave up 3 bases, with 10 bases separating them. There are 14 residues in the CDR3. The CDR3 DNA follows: TGCGCCAGCAGCTTGGCCCGGACAGACTACGAGCAGTACTTC. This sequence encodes CASSLARTDYEQYF.

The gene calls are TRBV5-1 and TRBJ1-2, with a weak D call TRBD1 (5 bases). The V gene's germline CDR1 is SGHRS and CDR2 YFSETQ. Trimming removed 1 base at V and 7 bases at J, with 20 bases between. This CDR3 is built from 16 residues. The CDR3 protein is CASSLTTQGSVGGYTF. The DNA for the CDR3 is TGCGCCAGCAGCTTGACTACCCAGGGTTCTGTGGGTGGCTACACCTTC.

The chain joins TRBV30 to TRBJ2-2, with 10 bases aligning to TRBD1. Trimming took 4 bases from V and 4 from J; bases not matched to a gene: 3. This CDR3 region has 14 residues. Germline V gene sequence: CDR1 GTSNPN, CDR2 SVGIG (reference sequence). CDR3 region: CAWTTGGGTGELFF. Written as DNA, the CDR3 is TGTGCCTGGACGACAGGGGGCGGCACCGGGGAGCTGTTTTTT.

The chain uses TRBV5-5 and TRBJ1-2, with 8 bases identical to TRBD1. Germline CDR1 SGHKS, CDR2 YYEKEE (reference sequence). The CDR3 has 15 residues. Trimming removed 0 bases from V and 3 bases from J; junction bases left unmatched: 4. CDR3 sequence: CASSLAPGQDYGYTF. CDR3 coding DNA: TGTGCCAGCAGCTTGGCCCCGGGACAGGACTATGGCTACACCTTC.

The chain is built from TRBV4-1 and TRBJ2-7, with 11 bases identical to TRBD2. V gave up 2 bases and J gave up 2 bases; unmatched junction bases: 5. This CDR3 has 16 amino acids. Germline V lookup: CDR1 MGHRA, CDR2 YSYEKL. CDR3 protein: CASSQQTSGITYEQYF. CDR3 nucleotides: TGCGCCAGCAGCCAACAGACTAGCGGGATAACCTACGAGCAGTACTTC.

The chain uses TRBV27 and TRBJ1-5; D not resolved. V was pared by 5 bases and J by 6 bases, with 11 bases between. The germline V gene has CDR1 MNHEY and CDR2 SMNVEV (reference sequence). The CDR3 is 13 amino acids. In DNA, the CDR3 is TGTGCCAGCAGTCCGCTCTTGAGTCAGCCCCAGCATTTT. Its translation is CASSPLLSQPQHF.

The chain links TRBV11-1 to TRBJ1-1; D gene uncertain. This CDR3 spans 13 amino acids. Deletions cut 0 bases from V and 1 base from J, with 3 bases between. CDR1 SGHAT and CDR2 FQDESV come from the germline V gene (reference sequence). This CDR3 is CASSLAQNTEAFF. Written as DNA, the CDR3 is TGTGCCAGCAGCTTAGCACAGAACACTGAAGCTTTCTTT.

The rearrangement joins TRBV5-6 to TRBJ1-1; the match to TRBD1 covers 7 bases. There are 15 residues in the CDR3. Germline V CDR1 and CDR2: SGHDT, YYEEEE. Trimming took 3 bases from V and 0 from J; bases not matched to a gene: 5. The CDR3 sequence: CASSSHRGLNTEAFF. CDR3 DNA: TGTGCCAGCAGCTCGCACAGGGGCCTGAACACTGAAGCTTTCTTT.

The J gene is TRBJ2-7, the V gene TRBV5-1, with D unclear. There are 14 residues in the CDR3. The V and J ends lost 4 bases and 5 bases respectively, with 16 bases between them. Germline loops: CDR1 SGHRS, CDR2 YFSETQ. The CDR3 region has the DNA TGCGCCAGCAGCCAAACGGGTGGTCGAGACGAGCAGTACTTC. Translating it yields CASSQTGGRDEQYF.

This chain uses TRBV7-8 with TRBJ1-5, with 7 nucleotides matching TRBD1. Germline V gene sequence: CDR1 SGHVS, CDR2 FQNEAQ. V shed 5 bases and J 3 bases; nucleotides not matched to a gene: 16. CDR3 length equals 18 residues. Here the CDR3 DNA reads TGTGCCAGCAGCGCCGCACAGGGGTTGGGTGTTTTCAATCAGCCCCAGCATTTT. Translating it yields CASSAAQGLGVFNQPQHF. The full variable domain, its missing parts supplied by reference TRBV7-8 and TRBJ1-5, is GAGVSQSPRYKVAKRGQDVALRCDPISGHVSLFWYQQALGQGPEFLTYFQNEAQLDKSGLPSDRFFAERPEGSVSTLKIQRTQQEDSAVYLCASSAAQGLGVFNQPQHFGDGTRLSIL.

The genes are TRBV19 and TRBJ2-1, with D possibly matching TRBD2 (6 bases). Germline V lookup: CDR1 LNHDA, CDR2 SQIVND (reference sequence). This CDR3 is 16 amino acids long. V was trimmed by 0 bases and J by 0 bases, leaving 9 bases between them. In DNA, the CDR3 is TGTGCCAGTAGTATAGAGGAGACTAGCTCCTACAATGAGCAGTTCTTC. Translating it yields CASSIEETSSYNEQFF.

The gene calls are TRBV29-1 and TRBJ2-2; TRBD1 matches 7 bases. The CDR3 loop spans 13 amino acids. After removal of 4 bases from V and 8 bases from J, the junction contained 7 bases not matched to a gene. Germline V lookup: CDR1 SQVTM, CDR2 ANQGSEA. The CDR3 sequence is CSVVEGAEGELFF. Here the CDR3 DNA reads TGCAGCGTTGTAGAGGGGGCAGAAGGGGAGCTGTTTTTT.

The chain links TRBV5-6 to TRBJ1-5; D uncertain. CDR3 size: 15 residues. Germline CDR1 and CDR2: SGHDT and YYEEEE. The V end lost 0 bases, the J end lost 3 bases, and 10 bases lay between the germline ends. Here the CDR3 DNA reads TGTGCCAGCAGCTTGGCCAGCGGATCCAATCAGCCCCAGCATTTT. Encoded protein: CASSLASGSNQPQHF.

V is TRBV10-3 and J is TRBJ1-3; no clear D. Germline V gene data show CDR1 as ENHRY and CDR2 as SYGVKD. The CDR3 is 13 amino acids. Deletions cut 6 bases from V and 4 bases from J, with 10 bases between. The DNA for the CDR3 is TGTGCCATCAGGGGAGATACAGGAAACACCATATATTTT. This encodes CAIRGDTGNTIYF.

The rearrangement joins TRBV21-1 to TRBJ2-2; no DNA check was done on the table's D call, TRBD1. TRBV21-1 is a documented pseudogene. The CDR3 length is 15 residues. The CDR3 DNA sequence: TGTGCCAGCAGCAGCCCCGGGACAGTTAGCGGGGAGCTGTTTTTT. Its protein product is CASSSPGTVSGELFF.

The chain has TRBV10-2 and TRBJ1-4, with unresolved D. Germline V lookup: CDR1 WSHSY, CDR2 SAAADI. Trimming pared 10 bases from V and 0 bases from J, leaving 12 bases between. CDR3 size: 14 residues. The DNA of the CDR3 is TGCGCCACGCGGAACAGTGCAACTAATGAAAAACTGTTTTTT. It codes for CATRNSATNEKLFF.

CDR3 sequence (DNA): TGCGCCAGCAGCTTAGTAGGGCAGCAAGAGACCCAGTACTTC. This sequence encodes CASSLVGQQETQYF. V usage is TRBV5-1 and J usage is TRBJ2-5; D unclear. The V gene's germline CDR1 is SGHRS and CDR2 YFSETQ. The CDR3 has 14 residues. Trimming removed 2 bases from V and 2 bases from J, with 10 bases in between.

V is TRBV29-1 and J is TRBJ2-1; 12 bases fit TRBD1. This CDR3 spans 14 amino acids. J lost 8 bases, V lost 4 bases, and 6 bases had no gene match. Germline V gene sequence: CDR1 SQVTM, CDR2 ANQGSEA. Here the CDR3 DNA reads TGCAGCGTTGCAACCGGGACAGGGGGCGATGAGCAGTTCTTC. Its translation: CSVATGTGGDEQFF.

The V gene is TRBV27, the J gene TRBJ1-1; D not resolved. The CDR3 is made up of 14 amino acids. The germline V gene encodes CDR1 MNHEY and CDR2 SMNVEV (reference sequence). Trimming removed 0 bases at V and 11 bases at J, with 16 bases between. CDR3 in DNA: TGTGCCAGCAGTTTATCCCCGGACGGATTGGACGCTTTCTTT. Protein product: CASSLSPDGLDAFF.